A single T cell receptor beta chain is shown here with its context. No antigen is known for it. The data originate from a study of early T cells in non-severe SARS-CoV-2 infection. About the study: Sequenced bulk RNA came from whole blood that was unsorted, and chains were unpaired. Study findings and constraints: Private and CD4 specificities were missed by VDJdb matching, which favored anti-spike CD8 responses.

Unique molecular identifiers were attached to individual cDNA molecules. TCRdb recomputed calls from the 5' RACE reads with MiXCR, one row per CDR3 protein. This table holds 55,000 to 75,000 distinct CDR3 sequences, roughly an eighth found once. The ends were cut back, 3 bases at V and 3 bases at J, with 6 bases in the middle. The germline CDR1 and CDR2 sequences are SGHRS and YFSETQ. CDR3 length equals 12 residues. V is TRBV5-1 and J is TRBJ1-1; D might be TRBD1 (5 bases). The receptor was isolated from an adult who was a healthcare worker with PCR-confirmed SARS-CoV-2 infection or an uninfected control (not recorded which). The sample was whole blood. The CDR3 sequence: CASSWDHTEAFF. CDR3 in DNA: TGCGCCAGCAGCTGGGACCACACTGAAGCTTTCTTT. Complete variable domain (other parts from reference TRBV5-1 and TRBJ1-1): KAGVTQTPRYLIKTRGQQVTLSCSPISGHRSVSWYQQTPGQGLQFLFEYFSETQRNKGNFPGRFSGRQFSNSRSEMNVSTLELGDSALYLCASSWDHTEAFFGQGTRLTVV.